This record covers a single T cell receptor (beta chain). Original processing methods: Nucleated cell number was recorded as an estimate derived from reference gene primer amplification. The data were produced by immunoSEQ multiplex PCR, yet TCRdb's version contains in-frame clones alone and is incomplete. That table is the source of V, J and clone size, and D and trimming were worked out from the DNA. The table includes a few hundred thousand clones, around 87% detected once. This entry is derived from a study of blood T cell repertoires in COVID-19. Overall study context: Some COVID-19 samples were acute and others convalescent; all came from the United States, Italy and Spain. PBMCs, B-cell-depleted T cells, or T cells were the source of the cDNA or gDNA that made up the material.

The V gene lost 8 bases and the J gene lost 6 bases, with 17 bases spanning the gap. CDR3 size: 14 residues. Germline lookup yields CDR1 LNHDA and CDR2 SQIVND (reference sequence). The rearrangement joins TRBV19 to TRBJ1-5; perhaps TRBD1 as D (6 bases). This TCR was sampled from a woman aged 45-65 years with active or convalescent COVID-19. Sequencing input: peripheral blood. The CDR3 protein is CASSRQEKGQPQHF. The CDR3 coding sequence is TGTGCCAGTTCCCGACAGGAAAAAGGTCAGCCCCAGCATTTT. The full variable domain, in which reference TRBV19 and TRBJ1-5 provide the parts outside the CDR3, is DGGITQSPKYLFRKEGQNVTLSCEQNLNHDAMYWYRQDPGQGLRLIYYSQIVNDFQKGDIAEGYSVSREKKESFPLTVTSAQKNPTAFYLCASSRQEKGQPQHFGDGTRLSIL.